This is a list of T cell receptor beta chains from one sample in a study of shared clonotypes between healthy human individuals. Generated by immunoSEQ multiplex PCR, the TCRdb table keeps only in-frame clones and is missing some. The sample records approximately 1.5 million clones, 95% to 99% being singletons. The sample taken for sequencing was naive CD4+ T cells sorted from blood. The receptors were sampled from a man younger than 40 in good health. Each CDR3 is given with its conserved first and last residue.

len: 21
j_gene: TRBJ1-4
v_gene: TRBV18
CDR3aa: CASSPSLYPGQGRGSNEKLFF

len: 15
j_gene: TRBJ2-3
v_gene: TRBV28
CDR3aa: CASSIRDLRSDTQYF

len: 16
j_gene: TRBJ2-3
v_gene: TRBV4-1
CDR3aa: CASSQSRDSNTDTQYF

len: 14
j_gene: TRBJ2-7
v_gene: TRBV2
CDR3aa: CASTGLAGVTEQYF

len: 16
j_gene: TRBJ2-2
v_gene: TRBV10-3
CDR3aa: CAIRDPGTGGSGELFF

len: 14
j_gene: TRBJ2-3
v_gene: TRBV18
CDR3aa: CASSPLNSADTQYF

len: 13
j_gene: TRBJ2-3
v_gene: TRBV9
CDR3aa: CASSPSLTDTQYF

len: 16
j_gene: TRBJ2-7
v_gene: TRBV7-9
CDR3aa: CASSSRYGLSQDEQYF

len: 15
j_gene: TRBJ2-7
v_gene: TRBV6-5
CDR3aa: CASSYGLPLFYEQYF

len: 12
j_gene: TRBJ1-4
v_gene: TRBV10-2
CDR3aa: CASSESRRKLFF

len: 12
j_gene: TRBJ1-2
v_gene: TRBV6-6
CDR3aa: CASSQDSFGYTF

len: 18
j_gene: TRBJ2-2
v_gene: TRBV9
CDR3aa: CASSVHRGARLNTGELFF

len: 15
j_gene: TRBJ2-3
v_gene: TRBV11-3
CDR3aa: CASSLTSMNTDTQYF

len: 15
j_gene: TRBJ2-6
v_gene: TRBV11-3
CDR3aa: CASSLRGTGANVLTF

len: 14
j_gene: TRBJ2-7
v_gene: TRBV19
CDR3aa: CASSPNRGLDEQYF

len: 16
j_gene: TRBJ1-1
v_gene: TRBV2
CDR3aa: CASNPPKGRMNTEAFF

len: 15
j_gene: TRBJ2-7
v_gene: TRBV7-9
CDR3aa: CASSSQAGRADEQYF

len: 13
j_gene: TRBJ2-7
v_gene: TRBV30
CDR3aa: CAWRRGPAREQYF

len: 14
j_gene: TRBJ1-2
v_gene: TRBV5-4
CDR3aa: CASRKPGLSGGYTF

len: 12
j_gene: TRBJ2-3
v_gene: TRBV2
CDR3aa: CASRGTSDTQYF

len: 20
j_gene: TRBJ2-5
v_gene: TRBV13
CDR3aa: CASSLKFNSLGLVIQETQYF

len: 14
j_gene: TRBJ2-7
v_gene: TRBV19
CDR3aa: CASTPGTPGGEQYF

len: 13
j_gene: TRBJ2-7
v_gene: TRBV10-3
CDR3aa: CAIRLAGGHEQYF

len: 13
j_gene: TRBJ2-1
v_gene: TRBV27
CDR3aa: CASSRQVYNEQFF

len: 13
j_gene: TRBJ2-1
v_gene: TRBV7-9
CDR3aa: CASSPQGINEQFF

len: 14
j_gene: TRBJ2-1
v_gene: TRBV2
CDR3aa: CASKTSPSYNEQFF

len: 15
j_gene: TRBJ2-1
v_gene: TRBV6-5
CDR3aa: CASSRTPIGGNEQFF

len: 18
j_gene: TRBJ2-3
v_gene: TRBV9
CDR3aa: CASSVVNTGTLSADTQYF

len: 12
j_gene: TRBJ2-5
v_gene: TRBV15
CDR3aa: CATSTGEETQYF

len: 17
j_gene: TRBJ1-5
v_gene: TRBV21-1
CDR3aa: CASSEHTGFNCNQPQHF